Listed below are T cell receptor beta chains from one sample, sequenced in a study of blood T cell repertoires in COVID-19. Some clones are missing from TCRdb's copy, which holds only in-frame ones; the method was immunoSEQ multiplex PCR. The data contain over 75,000 clones, roughly 75% of them singletons. Sequencing was carried out using peripheral blood. Receptors were obtained from a man aged 50 or older who had recovered from COVID-19. Both conserved end residues are part of each CDR3. The D gene is left open where the match is weak. Clone sizes are given selectively: once, few, many, or a class where the clone is expanded.

d_call: TRBD1
v_call: TRBV28
j_call: TRBJ2-7
clone_size: .
cdr3_nt: TGTGCCAGCAGTTCTAGACAGGGGCGCAACGAGCAGTACTTC
cdr3_aa: CASSSRQGRNEQYF

d_call: .
v_call: TRBV5-5
j_call: TRBJ1-2
clone_size: .
cdr3_nt: TGTGCCAGCAGCTTGGGGGCCTCGGATGGCTACACCTTC
cdr3_aa: CASSLGASDGYTF

d_call: .
v_call: TRBV7-3
j_call: TRBJ2-1
clone_size: once
cdr3_nt: TGTGCCAGCAGCCCGGGTAGCCCGATAGGTGGCAATGAGCAGTTCTTC
cdr3_aa: CASSPGSPIGGNEQFF

d_call: .
v_call: TRBV7-9
j_call: TRBJ2-2
clone_size: .
cdr3_nt: TGTGCCAGCAGCTTTGACAGCACCGGGGAGCTGTTTTTT
cdr3_aa: CASSFDSTGELFF

d_call: TRBD2
v_call: TRBV3-1/TRBV3-2
j_call: TRBJ2-5
clone_size: once
cdr3_nt: TGTGCCAGCAGCCCCAGCGGGGGAGGAACCCAGTACTTC
cdr3_aa: CASSPSGGGTQYF

d_call: .
v_call: TRBV5-4
j_call: TRBJ2-1
clone_size: .
cdr3_nt: TGTGCCAGCAGCCCACCGCCCGCAGGGCCCACGGCCAATGAGCAGTTCTTC
cdr3_aa: CASSPPPAGPTANEQFF

d_call: TRBD2
v_call: TRBV29-1
j_call: TRBJ2-3
clone_size: .
cdr3_nt: TGCAGCGTTGAGGGAACCGGGACTAGCGCGGATACGCAGTATTTT
cdr3_aa: CSVEGTGTSADTQYF

d_call: .
v_call: TRBV28
j_call: TRBJ1-6
clone_size: .
cdr3_nt: TGTGCCAGCAGTTTTCCAGGGAATAATTCACCCCTCCACTTT
cdr3_aa: CASSFPGNNSPLHF

d_call: TRBD1
v_call: TRBV29-1
j_call: TRBJ1-1
clone_size: .
cdr3_nt: TGCAGCGTGCAGAACAGGGGGCGTGTCACTGAAGCTTTCTTT
cdr3_aa: CSVQNRGRVTEAFF

d_call: .
v_call: TRBV28
j_call: TRBJ1-1
clone_size: once
cdr3_nt: TGTGCCAGCATTACCCCGGGGACAAGGGGTGAAGCTTTCTTT
cdr3_aa: CASITPGTRGEAFF

d_call: .
v_call: TRBV12-5
j_call: TRBJ2-5
clone_size: .
cdr3_nt: TGTGCTAGTGGGGCAGAAGAGACCCAGTACTTC
cdr3_aa: CASGAEETQYF

d_call: TRBD2
v_call: TRBV9
j_call: TRBJ2-7
clone_size: .
cdr3_nt: TGTGCCAGCAGCGTAGGTAGCGGGGGGCTGTACGAGCAGTACTTC
cdr3_aa: CASSVGSGGLYEQYF

d_call: TRBD1
v_call: TRBV10-3
j_call: TRBJ2-3
clone_size: .
cdr3_nt: TGTGCCATCAGGACAGGGGCTCTCATCACAGATACGCAGTATTTT
cdr3_aa: CAIRTGALITDTQYF

d_call: .
v_call: TRBV19
j_call: TRBJ2-3
clone_size: .
cdr3_nt: TGTGCCAGTAGTCCCCTAGGTGCTGGAGATACGCAGTATTTT
cdr3_aa: CASSPLGAGDTQYF

d_call: TRBD1
v_call: TRBV10-3
j_call: TRBJ2-5
clone_size: .
cdr3_nt: TGTGCCATCAGAGGCGACAGGGAAGAGACCCAGTACTTC
cdr3_aa: CAIRGDREETQYF

d_call: .
v_call: TRBV7-3
j_call: TRBJ2-3
clone_size: .
cdr3_nt: TGTGCCAGCAGCTTACGGACATCCACAGATACGCAGTATTTT
cdr3_aa: CASSLRTSTDTQYF

d_call: TRBD1
v_call: TRBV2
j_call: TRBJ2-5
clone_size: .
cdr3_nt: TGTGCCAGCAGTGAGCGACAGGGAGAGACCCAGTACTTC
cdr3_aa: CASSERQGETQYF

d_call: .
v_call: TRBV7-9
j_call: TRBJ1-1
clone_size: .
cdr3_nt: TGTGCCAGCAGCCCACCCGCGGACAGAATCCCTAAAGGGGACACTGAAGCTTTCTTT
cdr3_aa: CASSPPADRIPKGDTEAFF

d_call: TRBD1
v_call: TRBV27
j_call: TRBJ1-1
clone_size: .
cdr3_nt: TGTGCCAGCAACCCCGGGACAGTAACCCAGACTGAAGCTTTCTTT
cdr3_aa: CASNPGTVTQTEAFF

d_call: .
v_call: TRBV14
j_call: TRBJ2-7
clone_size: few
cdr3_nt: TGTGCCAGCAGCCAAGACCCTACACGAGGGAAGCAGTACTTC
cdr3_aa: CASSQDPTRGKQYF

d_call: TRBD2
v_call: TRBV6-6
j_call: TRBJ2-4
clone_size: .
cdr3_nt: TGTGCCAGCAGTTACGTTAGCGGGAGGGCCGCTAACATTCAGTACTTC
cdr3_aa: CASSYVSGRAANIQYF

d_call: TRBD1
v_call: TRBV7-2
j_call: TRBJ1-1
clone_size: .
cdr3_nt: TGTGCCAGCAGCGCGCTCGGACAGGGGCGGACTGAAGCTTTCTTT
cdr3_aa: CASSALGQGRTEAFF

d_call: .
v_call: TRBV7-6
j_call: TRBJ2-6
clone_size: few
cdr3_nt: TGTGCCAGCAGCCTCGGACAATCTGGGGCCAACGTCCTGACTTTC
cdr3_aa: CASSLGQSGANVLTF

d_call: .
v_call: TRBV19
j_call: TRBJ1-4
clone_size: .
cdr3_nt: TGTGCCAGTAGTTTAGGGATCGGGACTAATGAAAAACTGTTTTTT
cdr3_aa: CASSLGIGTNEKLFF

d_call: .
v_call: TRBV2
j_call: TRBJ1-2
clone_size: few
cdr3_nt: TGTGCCAGCAGTGAGGGAGGGGGGCGGAATGGCTACACCTTC
cdr3_aa: CASSEGGGRNGYTF

d_call: TRBD1
v_call: TRBV14
j_call: TRBJ1-1
clone_size: .
cdr3_nt: TGTGCCAGCAGCCAAGTTATACTTTTTTTTGGGACAGGGGACGTGAACACTGAAGCTTTCTTT
cdr3_aa: CASSQVILFFGTGDVNTEAFF

d_call: .
v_call: TRBV23-1
j_call: TRBJ1-6
clone_size: .
cdr3_nt: TGCGCCAGCAGTCCCTTTAGGGGAGGTTCACCCCTCCACTTT
cdr3_aa: CASSPFRGGSPLHF

d_call: TRBD1
v_call: TRBV7-8
j_call: TRBJ2-7
clone_size: .
cdr3_nt: TGTGCCAGCAGCGTTCCGGGACAGGGCACCTACGAGCAGTACTTC
cdr3_aa: CASSVPGQGTYEQYF

d_call: TRBD2
v_call: TRBV27
j_call: TRBJ2-7
clone_size: many
cdr3_nt: TGTGCCAGCAGTAGGACTAGCGGGATGAAGTACGACGAGCAGTACTTC
cdr3_aa: CASSRTSGMKYDEQYF

d_call: .
v_call: TRBV7-9
j_call: TRBJ2-3
clone_size: .
cdr3_nt: TGTGCCAGCAGCTTAGACGGATTGACGTCGGGAACGACGTATTTT
cdr3_aa: CASSLDGLTSGTTYF

d_call: .
v_call: TRBV3-1/TRBV3-2
j_call: TRBJ1-2
clone_size: .
cdr3_nt: TGTGCCAGCAGCCAAGATAAACCGGGATATGGCTACACCTTC
cdr3_aa: CASSQDKPGYGYTF

d_call: .
v_call: TRBV7-2
j_call: TRBJ1-5
clone_size: once
cdr3_nt: TGTGCCAGCAGCTCTACTCGTGGGGCTGGGGGCAATCAGCCCCAGCATTTT
cdr3_aa: CASSSTRGAGGNQPQHF

d_call: TRBD2
v_call: TRBV25-1
j_call: TRBJ2-1
clone_size: .
cdr3_nt: TGTGCCAGCACCCTTAGCGGGAGTAGCGATGAGCAGTTCTTC
cdr3_aa: CASTLSGSSDEQFF

d_call: .
v_call: TRBV29-1
j_call: TRBJ2-1
clone_size: .
cdr3_nt: TGCAGCTCTGGGACTTCTGACAATGAGCAGTTCTTC
cdr3_aa: CSSGTSDNEQFF

d_call: .
v_call: TRBV12-3/TRBV12-4
j_call: TRBJ2-2
clone_size: .
cdr3_nt: TGTGCCAGCGCTAGTTCCGAGGACGGGGAGCTGTTTTTT
cdr3_aa: CASASSEDGELFF

d_call: TRBD1
v_call: TRBV6-5
j_call: TRBJ1-5
clone_size: .
cdr3_nt: TGTGCCAGCCACGATGGACAGGGCAATCAGCCCCAGCATTTT
cdr3_aa: CASHDGQGNQPQHF

d_call: .
v_call: TRBV5-1
j_call: TRBJ1-1
clone_size: once
cdr3_nt: TGCGCCAGCAGCGTACAGGGATTGAACACTGAAGCTTTCTTT
cdr3_aa: CASSVQGLNTEAFF

d_call: TRBD1
v_call: TRBV2
j_call: TRBJ1-2
clone_size: .
cdr3_nt: TGTGCCAGCATCCAAAACAGGGGGGACTATGGCTACACCTTC
cdr3_aa: CASIQNRGDYGYTF

d_call: TRBD2
v_call: TRBV2
j_call: TRBJ2-1
clone_size: .
cdr3_nt: TGTGCCAGCAGTGAGAGCGGGAGTTATTACAATGAGCAGTTCTTC
cdr3_aa: CASSESGSYYNEQFF

d_call: TRBD2
v_call: TRBV7-6
j_call: TRBJ2-1
clone_size: .
cdr3_nt: TGTGCCAGCAGCCTACGGACTAGTGAGTACAATGAGCAGTTCTTC
cdr3_aa: CASSLRTSEYNEQFF

d_call: .
v_call: TRBV5-1
j_call: TRBJ1-2
clone_size: .
cdr3_nt: TGCGCCAGCAGCTTAGAGGGGGTAGCTAACTATGGCTACACCTTC
cdr3_aa: CASSLEGVANYGYTF

d_call: TRBD1
v_call: TRBV30
j_call: TRBJ1-5
clone_size: .
cdr3_nt: TGTGCCTGGAGGGACAGGGGAGATCAGCCCCAGCATTTT
cdr3_aa: CAWRDRGDQPQHF

d_call: TRBD2
v_call: TRBV11-2
j_call: TRBJ2-2
clone_size: .
cdr3_nt: TGTGCCAGCAGACTAGCGGGGGGGCCGGCCGGGGAGCTGTTTTTT
cdr3_aa: CASRLAGGPAGELFF

d_call: .
v_call: TRBV5-8
j_call: TRBJ1-5
clone_size: .
cdr3_nt: TGTGCCAGCAGCTTGATCACAGGGTTCCATTATAGCAATCAGCCCCAGCATTTT
cdr3_aa: CASSLITGFHYSNQPQHF

d_call: TRBD2
v_call: TRBV5-1
j_call: TRBJ2-3
clone_size: .
cdr3_nt: TGCGCCAGCAGCTTGGGGGCTAGCGGGGGAAGCACAGATACGCAGTATTTT
cdr3_aa: CASSLGASGGSTDTQYF

d_call: TRBD1
v_call: TRBV9
j_call: TRBJ2-3
clone_size: .
cdr3_nt: TGTGCCAGCAGCCACGAACTTACAGGGGCGGCTACCACAGATACGCAGTATTTT
cdr3_aa: CASSHELTGAATTDTQYF

d_call: .
v_call: TRBV7-9
j_call: TRBJ1-1
clone_size: few
cdr3_nt: TGTGCCAGCAGCCGTCACAGGGTCGACACTGAAGCTTTCTTT
cdr3_aa: CASSRHRVDTEAFF

d_call: TRBD2
v_call: TRBV18
j_call: TRBJ2-3
clone_size: .
cdr3_nt: TGTGCCAGCTCGCGGGGGGATACGCAGTATTTT
cdr3_aa: CASSRGDTQYF

d_call: TRBD1
v_call: TRBV11-2
j_call: TRBJ2-7
clone_size: .
cdr3_nt: TGTGCCAGCAGCTTAGGTGGACAGGCGCTCTCCTACGAGCAGTACTTC
cdr3_aa: CASSLGGQALSYEQYF

d_call: TRBD1
v_call: TRBV4-3
j_call: TRBJ1-2
clone_size: .
cdr3_nt: TGCGCCAGCAGCCAGGCTGGACAGGTTCTCTATGGCTACACCTTC
cdr3_aa: CASSQAGQVLYGYTF

d_call: .
v_call: TRBV28
j_call: TRBJ1-2
clone_size: .
cdr3_nt: TGTGCCAGCAGTCGCCTCTCTGGGAGCCGTGGCTACACCTTC
cdr3_aa: CASSRLSGSRGYTF

d_call: .
v_call: TRBV5-1
j_call: TRBJ1-4
clone_size: .
cdr3_nt: TGCGCCAGCAGCCCTGGGACACTAGGTGAAAAACTGTTTTTT
cdr3_aa: CASSPGTLGEKLFF

d_call: .
v_call: TRBV7-3
j_call: TRBJ2-3
clone_size: .
cdr3_nt: TGTGCCAGCAGCCAAGAAGGGACTGAGTATGATACGCAGTATTTT
cdr3_aa: CASSQEGTEYDTQYF

d_call: TRBD2
v_call: TRBV9
j_call: TRBJ2-4
clone_size: .
cdr3_nt: TGTGCCAGCAGCGTAGCTAGCGGGGGGGCCGACATTCAGTACTTC
cdr3_aa: CASSVASGGADIQYF

d_call: .
v_call: TRBV14
j_call: TRBJ2-7
clone_size: .
cdr3_nt: TGTGCCAGCAGCCATTCAGCGTTCACGACCTACGAGCAGTACTTC
cdr3_aa: CASSHSAFTTYEQYF

d_call: .
v_call: TRBV6-2/TRBV6-3
j_call: TRBJ2-1
clone_size: .
cdr3_nt: TGTGCCAGCAGTTTCGCCCGGGACTCCAATGAGCAGTTCTTC
cdr3_aa: CASSFARDSNEQFF

d_call: .
v_call: TRBV20-1
j_call: TRBJ1-5
clone_size: .
cdr3_nt: TGCAGTGCTAGTGTATCGGGTCCCGATGAGCCCCAGCATTTT
cdr3_aa: CSASVSGPDEPQHF

d_call: .
v_call: TRBV9
j_call: TRBJ2-6
clone_size: .
cdr3_nt: TGTGCCAGCAGCCCCACCGGGACAATTCGATCTGGGGCCAACGTCCTGACTTTC
cdr3_aa: CASSPTGTIRSGANVLTF